This T cell receptor beta chain was profiled in a study of T cell responses to AZD1222 COVID-19 vaccine. Germline loops: CDR1 LGHDT, CDR2 YNNKEL (reference sequence). With 1 base clipped from V and 3 bases from J, the junction kept 7 bases outside the gene matches. This CDR3 is 17 amino acids long. The data were produced by immunoSEQ multiplex PCR, yet TCRdb's version contains in-frame clones alone and is incomplete. The data show 45,000 to 60,000 clones, more than 75% seen once. This rearrangement joins TRBV3-1 (or the pseudogene TRBV3-2) to TRBJ2-5, with 11 bases lining up with TRBD2. This TCR was sampled from an adult in good health. The sequencing here drew on peripheral blood, taken on day 0 of AZD1222 vaccination. CDR3 bases: TGTGCCAGCAGCCAAGGAGGGACTAGCGGAGTGGAAGAGACCCAGTACTTC. Amino acids: CASSQGGTSGVEETQYF.